Shown below are 8 T cell receptor beta chains from a single sample sequenced in a study of blood T cell repertoires in COVID-19. Libraries were prepared by immunoSEQ multiplex PCR; TCRdb keeps only in-frame clonotypes and omits some of them. The table has about 110,000 clones, around four fifths seen once. Sequencing was carried out using peripheral blood. All receptors derive from an older woman with acute or convalescent COVID-19.

The chain joins TRBV2 to TRBJ1-4; D not certain. The CDR3 has 14 amino acids. From germline, CDR1 is SNHLY and CDR2 FYNNEI. Between the trimmed V and J ends, which lost 8 bases and 7 bases, there was a span of 17 bases. CDR3: CASRFGSEGEKLFF. In DNA, the CDR3 is TGTGCCAGCCGATTCGGGTCCGAGGGTGAAAAACTGTTTTTT.

The gene calls are TRBV7-6 and TRBJ2-1; 8 bases align to TRBD2. V shed 3 bases and J 4 bases; nucleotides not matched to a gene: 11. CDR3 length equals 17 residues. Germline V lookup: CDR1 SGHVS, CDR2 FNYEAQ. The CDR3 here is CASSFRPREVPYNEQFF. The CDR3 nucleotides are TGTGCCAGCAGCTTTCGTCCGCGGGAGGTTCCATACAATGAGCAGTTCTTC.

V and J are TRBV3-1 (or the pseudogene TRBV3-2) and TRBJ2-4, with 7 bases that match TRBD2. Trimming cost V 2 bases and J 4 bases; bases outside gene matches: 5. The CDR3 consists of 15 residues. The germline CDR1 and CDR2 sequences are LGHDT and YNNKEL (reference sequence). This CDR3 reads CASSQSGTKKNIQYF. CDR3 DNA: TGTGCCAGCAGCCAATCGGGGACTAAGAAAAACATTCAGTACTTC.

The V and J genes are TRBV4-1 and TRBJ1-4; 9 bases are a match to TRBD1. V shed 4 bases, J shed 8 bases, and the junction held 8 bases outside the gene matches. Per germline, CDR1 MGHRA and CDR2 YSYEKL. The CDR3 covers 15 residues. CDR3 bases: TGCGCCAGCAGCCGAACAGGGGGCGGAGGAGAAAAACTGTTTTTT. Translation gives CASSRTGGGGEKLFF.

This chain uses TRBV2 with TRBJ1-5; TRBD1 agrees at 8 bases. CDR3 length equals 14 residues. J gave up 1 base and V 7 bases, and 3 bases lay outside the gene matches. Per germline, CDR1 SNHLY and CDR2 FYNNEI. The CDR3 is CASTTGGSNQPQHF. The DNA of the CDR3 is TGTGCCAGCACTACAGGGGGAAGCAATCAGCCCCAGCATTTT. The whole variable domain, filled in from reference TRBV2 and TRBJ1-5, reads EPEVTQTPSHQVTQMGQEVILRCVPISNHLYFYWYRQILGQKVEFLVSFYNNEISEKSEIFDDQFSVERPDGSNFTLKIRSTKLEDSAMYFCASTTGGSNQPQHFGDGTRLSIL.

The rearrangement uses TRBV28 and TRBJ1-1; no clear D gene. Trimming removed 6 bases from V and 3 bases from J, with 14 bases in between. The germline CDR1 and CDR2 sequences are MDHEN and SYDVKM. The CDR3 spans 14 residues. The CDR3 loop reads CASSPQKSHTEAFF. DNA for the CDR3: TGTGCCAGCAGCCCTCAGAAGTCCCACACTGAAGCTTTCTTT.

A remark on this clone: This same CDR3 is encoded by further DNA sequences in the sample. This CDR3 is CASSLEAGGNYGYTF. CDR3 DNA sequence: TGTGCCAGCAGCTTGGAAGCAGGGGGCAACTATGGCTACACCTTC. The V and J genes are TRBV5-4 and TRBJ1-2, with 8 bases lining up with TRBD1. J was trimmed by 2 bases and V by 0 bases; bases with no gene match: 3. Germline V gene lookup returns CDR1 SGHNT and CDR2 YYREEE (reference sequence). The CDR3 is 15 amino acids.

The chain employs TRBV7-2 and TRBJ2-5; D is perhaps TRBD1 (6 bases). Per germline, CDR1 SGHTA and CDR2 FQGNSA. The CDR3 is made up of 13 amino acids. Between the trimmed V and J ends, which lost 5 bases and 3 bases, there was a span of 10 bases. The CDR3 spells CASSLRQEETQYF. The CDR3 coding sequence is TGTGCCAGCAGCCTGAGACAGGAAGAGACCCAGTACTTC.